This TCR beta chain was obtained from a study of human T cells and chemical hapten exposure. The time point: patch test 3, about 24 weeks after DPC sensitization. Treatment given: therapeutic diphenylcyclopropenone sensitization with weekly scalp DPC. MiXCR was run by TCRdb on the RACE reads, yielding one entry per CDR3 protein. The sample contains about 82,000 distinct CDR3 sequences, 10% to 15% of which appear only once. This clonotype was picked up many times. Its antigen is undetermined. General observations from the study: Expanded TCRs created a significantly greater count of big CDR3 similarity clusters than controls did.

This clonotype was obtained from a woman between 50 and 59 years old with alopecia areata. Some clones in this sample may be carry-over from other donors' samples. The sequenced sample was whole blood, obtained in connection with sensitization to the hapten diphenylcyclopropenone (DPC).

For the CDR3, the DNA is TGCAGCGTTGTAGGGAGGACTGAAGCTTTCTTT. Translated, it gives CSVVGRTEAFF. The chain combines TRBV29-1 with TRBJ1-1, with D hard to call. The V end was cut by 4 bases, the J end by 5 bases, with 8 bases between. The CDR3 is 11 amino acids. CDR1 and CDR2 from the germline V gene are SQVTM and ANQGSEA.